These T cell receptor beta chains were read from a single sample in a study of cytomegalovirus exposure and HLA in healthy donors. Data came from immunoSEQ multiplex PCR; TCRdb stores just in-frame clones and leaves some out. This table holds approximately 75,000 clones, 60% to 75% found once. Sequencing input: PBMCs. The receptors were gathered from a woman aged 60-75 years in good health and CMV-seropositive. The CDR3 runs from the conserved cysteine through the conserved F or W. The order of the fields is clone size, V gene, D gene, J gene, CDR3 protein, CDR3 DNA. A D gene is named only where the DNA matches it firmly. Some rows have no size entry. The others give once, few or many, or a class for an expanded clone.

clone_size: few
v_call: TRBV7-2
d_call: TRBD2
j_call: TRBJ2-3
cdr3_aa: CASSLSAIAGGHPDTQYF
cdr3_nt: TGTGCCAGCAGCTTAAGCGCAATAGCGGGGGGGCATCCAGATACGCAGTATTTT

clone_size: -
v_call: TRBV30
d_call: -
j_call: TRBJ2-7
cdr3_aa: CAWSVRSWQQYF
cdr3_nt: TGTGCCTGGAGTGTCCGGAGTTGGCAGCAGTACTTC

clone_size: -
v_call: TRBV6-1
d_call: -
j_call: TRBJ1-2
cdr3_aa: CASSEEPPGPGFNYGYTF
cdr3_nt: TGTGCCAGCAGTGAGGAGCCTCCTGGGCCAGGGTTTAACTATGGCTACACCTTC

clone_size: few
v_call: TRBV7-9
d_call: TRBD1
j_call: TRBJ2-7
cdr3_aa: CASSTKTGVVGNEQYF
cdr3_nt: TGTGCCAGCAGCACTAAGACAGGGGTGGTAGGAAACGAGCAGTACTTC

clone_size: few
v_call: TRBV19
d_call: TRBD1
j_call: TRBJ1-1
cdr3_aa: CASTTTGEAFF
cdr3_nt: TGTGCCAGTACGACGACAGGGGAAGCTTTCTTT

clone_size: -
v_call: TRBV27
d_call: -
j_call: TRBJ2-7
cdr3_aa: CASSLSGGSYEQYF
cdr3_nt: TGTGCCAGCAGTTTGTCCGGGGGCTCCTACGAGCAGTACTTC

clone_size: -
v_call: TRBV7-2
d_call: TRBD1
j_call: TRBJ1-5
cdr3_aa: CASSLTRGQTPQHF
cdr3_nt: TGTGCCAGCAGCTTAACCAGGGGGCAGACGCCCCAGCATTTT

clone_size: few
v_call: TRBV11-2
d_call: -
j_call: TRBJ1-4
cdr3_aa: CASSLYPRATNEKLFF
cdr3_nt: TGTGCCAGCAGCTTATATCCTAGAGCAACTAATGAAAAACTGTTTTTT

clone_size: -
v_call: TRBV10-1
d_call: -
j_call: TRBJ2-2
cdr3_aa: CASMGQFTGELFF
cdr3_nt: TGCGCCAGCATGGGACAATTCACCGGGGAGCTGTTTTTT

clone_size: once
v_call: TRBV18
d_call: -
j_call: TRBJ2-7
cdr3_aa: CASSPPGGYEQYF
cdr3_nt: TGTGCCAGCTCACCACCGGGCGGGTACGAGCAGTACTTC

clone_size: -
v_call: TRBV2
d_call: -
j_call: TRBJ2-1
cdr3_aa: CASHTGLARGGREQFF
cdr3_nt: TGTGCCAGTCATACAGGCCTAGCGAGAGGTGGACGTGAGCAGTTCTTC

clone_size: -
v_call: TRBV27
d_call: -
j_call: TRBJ1-5
cdr3_aa: CASRGGAWQPQHF
cdr3_nt: TGTGCCAGCAGGGGGGGGGCTTGGCAGCCCCAGCATTTT

clone_size: once
v_call: TRBV9
d_call: -
j_call: TRBJ2-5
cdr3_aa: CASSVAGGEETQYF
cdr3_nt: TGTGCCAGCAGCGTAGCCGGCGGCGAAGAGACCCAGTACTTC

clone_size: -
v_call: TRBV30
d_call: TRBD1
j_call: TRBJ2-7
cdr3_aa: CAWGQGPYEQYF
cdr3_nt: TGTGCCTGGGGACAGGGTCCCTACGAGCAGTACTTC

clone_size: -
v_call: TRBV2
d_call: TRBD1
j_call: TRBJ2-3
cdr3_aa: CASFSGPGTGVDTQYF
cdr3_nt: TGTGCCAGCTTTTCGGGGCCCGGGACAGGAGTCGATACGCAGTATTTT

clone_size: -
v_call: TRBV18
d_call: -
j_call: TRBJ1-2
cdr3_aa: CASSPGAAMGYGYTF
cdr3_nt: TGTGCCAGCTCACCGGGGGCAGCTATGGGCTATGGCTACACCTTC

clone_size: -
v_call: TRBV9
d_call: TRBD2
j_call: TRBJ2-5
cdr3_aa: CASSVAGGEETQYF
cdr3_nt: TGTGCCAGCAGCGTAGCGGGGGGTGAAGAGACCCAGTACTTC

clone_size: -
v_call: TRBV4-1
d_call: -
j_call: TRBJ2-3
cdr3_aa: CASSPPGQRSDTQYF
cdr3_nt: TGCGCCAGCAGTCCGCCGGGACAAAGATCAGATACGCAGTATTTT

clone_size: -
v_call: TRBV5-1
d_call: -
j_call: TRBJ1-1
cdr3_aa: CASSQGGGSETEAFF
cdr3_nt: TGCGCCAGCAGCCAAGGGGGGGGGTCGGAAACTGAAGCTTTCTTT

clone_size: -
v_call: TRBV5-1
d_call: TRBD2
j_call: TRBJ2-3
cdr3_aa: CASSWQRGGTDTQYF
cdr3_nt: TGCGCCAGCAGCTGGCAGCGGGGGGGCACAGATACGCAGTATTTT

clone_size: few
v_call: TRBV18
d_call: -
j_call: TRBJ2-6
cdr3_aa: CASSQTGTGANVLTF
cdr3_nt: TGTGCCAGCTCACAAACAGGGACTGGGGCCAACGTCCTGACTTTC

clone_size: -
v_call: TRBV5-1
d_call: TRBD1
j_call: TRBJ2-7
cdr3_aa: CASSIGQGANEQYF
cdr3_nt: TGCGCCAGCAGCATCGGACAGGGGGCCAACGAGCAGTACTTC

clone_size: -
v_call: TRBV27
d_call: TRBD1
j_call: TRBJ2-5
cdr3_aa: CASSLGDRGKTQYF
cdr3_nt: TGTGCCAGCAGTTTAGGGGACAGGGGAAAGACCCAGTACTTC

clone_size: -
v_call: TRBV5-4
d_call: -
j_call: TRBJ1-1
cdr3_aa: CASRRDGRDTEAFF
cdr3_nt: TGTGCCAGCAGGCGGGACGGGCGGGACACTGAAGCTTTCTTT

clone_size: -
v_call: TRBV27
d_call: -
j_call: TRBJ1-2
cdr3_aa: CASSTSLQGAYGYTF
cdr3_nt: TGTGCCAGCAGTACTTCCCTACAGGGAGCCTATGGCTACACCTTC

clone_size: -
v_call: TRBV5-6
d_call: -
j_call: TRBJ1-1
cdr3_aa: CASSLPGVHTEAFF
cdr3_nt: TGTGCCAGCAGCTTGCCAGGGGTACACACTGAAGCTTTCTTT

clone_size: -
v_call: TRBV6-5
d_call: -
j_call: TRBJ2-1
cdr3_aa: CASSSTRGSYNEQFF
cdr3_nt: TGTGCCAGCAGTTCTACAAGGGGCTCCTACAATGAGCAGTTCTTC

clone_size: -
v_call: TRBV19
d_call: TRBD1
j_call: TRBJ1-1
cdr3_aa: CASSNTGGTEAFF
cdr3_nt: TGTGCCAGTAGTAACACAGGGGGCACTGAAGCTTTCTTT

clone_size: -
v_call: TRBV9
d_call: TRBD2
j_call: TRBJ2-1
cdr3_aa: CASSVGTMYNEQFF
cdr3_nt: TGTGCCAGCAGCGTCGGGACTATGTACAATGAGCAGTTCTTC

clone_size: -
v_call: TRBV6-1
d_call: TRBD2
j_call: TRBJ2-1
cdr3_aa: CASRWTSGGYNEQFF
cdr3_nt: TGTGCCAGCCGCTGGACTAGCGGGGGCTACAATGAGCAGTTCTTC

clone_size: -
v_call: TRBV5-1
d_call: -
j_call: TRBJ2-5
cdr3_aa: CASSLGTGREETQYF
cdr3_nt: TGCGCCAGCAGCTTGGGGACAGGGAGGGAAGAGACCCAGTACTTC

clone_size: many
v_call: TRBV5-1
d_call: TRBD2
j_call: TRBJ2-2
cdr3_aa: CASRLAGLNTGELFF
cdr3_nt: TGCGCCAGCAGACTAGCGGGGCTCAACACCGGGGAGCTGTTTTTT

clone_size: -
v_call: TRBV19
d_call: TRBD1
j_call: TRBJ2-2
cdr3_aa: CASSTDRRSGELFF
cdr3_nt: TGTGCCAGTAGTACGGACAGGCGGTCCGGGGAGCTGTTTTTT

clone_size: -
v_call: TRBV23-1
d_call: TRBD1
j_call: TRBJ1-5
cdr3_aa: CASSPVPGQGRSHQPQHF
cdr3_nt: TGCGCCAGCAGCCCCGTCCCGGGACAGGGGCGGAGTCATCAGCCCCAGCATTTT

clone_size: few
v_call: TRBV4-2
d_call: -
j_call: TRBJ1-6
cdr3_aa: CASSLDLAQGLSHLHF
cdr3_nt: TGTGCCAGCAGCCTAGATTTGGCCCAGGGACTTTCACACCTCCACTTT

clone_size: once
v_call: TRBV6-1
d_call: TRBD1
j_call: TRBJ2-7
cdr3_aa: CASNLDRGYEQYF
cdr3_nt: TGTGCCAGCAACTTAGACAGGGGCTACGAGCAGTACTTC